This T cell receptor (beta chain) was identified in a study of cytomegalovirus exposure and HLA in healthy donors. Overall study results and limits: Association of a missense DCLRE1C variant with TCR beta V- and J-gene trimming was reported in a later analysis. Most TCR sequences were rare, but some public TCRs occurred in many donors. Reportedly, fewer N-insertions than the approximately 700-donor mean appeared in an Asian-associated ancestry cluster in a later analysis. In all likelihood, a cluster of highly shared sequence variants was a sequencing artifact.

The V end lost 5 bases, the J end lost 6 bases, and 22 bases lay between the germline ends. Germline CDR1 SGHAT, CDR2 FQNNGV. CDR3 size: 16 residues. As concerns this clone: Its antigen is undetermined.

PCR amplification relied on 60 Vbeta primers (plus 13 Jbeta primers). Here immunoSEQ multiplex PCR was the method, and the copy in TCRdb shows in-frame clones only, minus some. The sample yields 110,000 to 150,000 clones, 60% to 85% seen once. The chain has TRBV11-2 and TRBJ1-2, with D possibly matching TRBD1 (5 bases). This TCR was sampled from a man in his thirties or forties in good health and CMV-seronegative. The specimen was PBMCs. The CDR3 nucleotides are TGTGCCAGCAGCCCAGCCGGGGGGTCACTGGTGGATGGCTACACCTTC. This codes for CASSPAGGSLVDGYTF.